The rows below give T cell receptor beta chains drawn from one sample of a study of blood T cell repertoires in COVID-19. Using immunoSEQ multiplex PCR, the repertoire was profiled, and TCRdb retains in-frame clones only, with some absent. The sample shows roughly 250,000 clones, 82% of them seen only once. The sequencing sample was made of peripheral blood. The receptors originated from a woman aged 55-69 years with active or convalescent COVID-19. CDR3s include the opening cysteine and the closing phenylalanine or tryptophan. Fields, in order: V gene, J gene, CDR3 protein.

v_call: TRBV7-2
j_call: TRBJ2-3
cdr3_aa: CASSLVGTSGHDTQYF

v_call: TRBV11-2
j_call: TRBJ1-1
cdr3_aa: CASSFMTGGFTEAFF

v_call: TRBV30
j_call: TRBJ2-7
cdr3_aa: CAWSVLGYEQYF

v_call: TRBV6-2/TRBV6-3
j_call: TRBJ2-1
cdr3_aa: CASSPAGITYNEQFF

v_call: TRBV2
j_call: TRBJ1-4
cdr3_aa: CASSELRTPNEKLFF

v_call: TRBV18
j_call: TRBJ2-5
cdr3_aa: CASSLGLRETQYF

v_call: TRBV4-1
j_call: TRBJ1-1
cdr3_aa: CASSQGYRGVNTEAFF

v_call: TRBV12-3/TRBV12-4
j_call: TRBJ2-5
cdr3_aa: CASTLGRGETQYF

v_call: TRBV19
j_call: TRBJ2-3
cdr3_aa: CASRGRGWSTDTQYF

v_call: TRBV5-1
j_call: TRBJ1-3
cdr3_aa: CASSLEEVGPGNTIYF

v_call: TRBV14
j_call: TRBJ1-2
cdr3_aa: CASSPYTGRIGYGYTF

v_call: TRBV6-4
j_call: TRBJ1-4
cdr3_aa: CASSPTGQGREKLFF

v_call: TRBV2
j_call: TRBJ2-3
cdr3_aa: CASRRGAPGTDTQYF

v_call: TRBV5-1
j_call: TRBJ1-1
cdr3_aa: CASSLYSLNTEAFF

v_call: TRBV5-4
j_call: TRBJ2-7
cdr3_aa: CASSLYGGYEQYF

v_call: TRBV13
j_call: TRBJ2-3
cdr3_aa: CASSSGLAGGMADTQYF

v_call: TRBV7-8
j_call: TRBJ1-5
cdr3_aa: CASSLDGGARQPQHF

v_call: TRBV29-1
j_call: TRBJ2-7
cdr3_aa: CSAQQPLWRKDKLAYEQYF

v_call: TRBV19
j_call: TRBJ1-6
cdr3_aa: CASSIGQVTRSYNSPLHF